This T cell receptor (beta chain) was profiled in a study of shared clonotypes between healthy human individuals. Looking at the study overall: CD4 naive and CD4 memory each took three plates per donor, while CD8 naive took two and CD8 memory one.

Repertoires were generated with immunoSEQ multiplex PCR, while TCRdb's copy carries only in-frame clones and drops some. The sample carries about a million clones, around 76% recorded once. Donors were healthy HIV-negative adults without recently reported acute infections or vaccinations. Study-wide results and limits: Among donors, the sharing of clonotypes was expected to be influenced by sequencing depth. The study found about 5% of naive CD4 clonotypes shared across a few donors.

This clone came up a few times. Its target is unknown. Germline values: CDR1 MNHNS, CDR2 SASEGT. This CDR3 comprises 13 residues. V was trimmed by 1 base and J by 7 bases, leaving 11 bases between them. This clonotype originated in a man younger than 35 in good health. Sequencing input: memory CD4+ T cells sorted from blood. Documented subset: CD45RA-negative fraction. The rearrangement links TRBV6-1 to TRBJ2-7, with TRBD2 as a possible D gene (6 bases). CDR3 coding DNA: TGTGCCAGCAGTGAAGTTGGGAGGTTAGAGCAGTACTTC. Its translation is CASSEVGRLEQYF.